This T cell receptor beta chain comes out of a study of CD8 T cells in ankylosing spondylitis. Study-level points and caveats: Blood of patients with ankylosing spondylitis appeared to be characterized by a TCR beta motif of 8 or 9 highly homologous variants.

CDR3 length: 13 amino acids. With 3 bases removed from V and 6 bases from J, the gap between germline ends came to 10 bases. About this clonotype: No antigen is known for it.

The authors made TCR beta libraries by quantitative 5'-RACE with molecular barcodes. TCRdb re-called the 5' RACE reads with MiXCR, one entry per CDR3 protein. The sample lists 25,000 to 35,000 distinct CDR3 sequences, about 14% occurring once. V usage is TRBV12-3 or TRBV12-4 and J usage is TRBJ2-3, with D perhaps matching TRBD2 (5 bases). The clonotype originates from a male donor with ankylosing spondylitis or in good health (not recorded which). The sample was blood. The CDR3 sequence is CASSFIRGDTQYF. The CDR3 bases are TGTGCCAGCAGTTTCATCAGAGGGGATACGCAGTATTTT.